These T cell receptor beta chains were read from a single sample in a study of CD8 T cells in Susac syndrome. TCRdb re-called the immunoSEQ multiplex PCR reads with MiXCR, one entry per CDR3 protein. The sample records about 130,000 distinct CDR3 sequences, roughly 94% being singletons. Source material: CD8+ T cells from PBMCs. The receptors were gathered from a human donor with Susac syndrome. Each CDR3 is given with its conserved first and last residue. The order of the fields is clone size, V gene, J gene, D gene, CDR3 protein, CDR3 DNA. D genes are given only for firm matches. Some rows have no size entry. The others give once, few or many, or a class for an expanded clone.

>.|TRBV4-1|TRBJ1-2|.
CASSPSLRGYGYTF
TGCGCCAGCAGCCCCTCACTACGGGGATATGGCTACACCTTC
>.|TRBV5-6|TRBJ2-7|.
CASSLVGQGQYEQYF
TGTGCCAGCAGCCTGGTCGGGCAGGGACAATACGAGCAGTACTTC
>.|TRBV6-5|TRBJ1-1|TRBD1
CASSYSGTGGYSAFF
TGTGCCAGCAGTTACAGCGGGACAGGGGGTTACTCAGCTTTCTTT
>.|TRBV20-1|TRBJ2-1|TRBD2
CSARPSGGGSSYNEQFF
TGCAGTGCTAGGCCTAGCGGGGGGGGTAGCTCCTACAATGAGCAGTTCTTC
>.|TRBV27|TRBJ1-2|.
CASSMVSNYGYTF
TGTGCCAGCAGTATGGTCTCTAACTATGGCTACACCTTC
>.|TRBV7-6|TRBJ2-3|TRBD1
CASSLGTGTGLFIWYF
TGTGCCAGCAGCTTGGGAACCGGGACAGGGCTCTTCATCTGGTATTTT
>.|TRBV13|TRBJ2-3|TRBD2
CASSAGGPLNTDTQYF
TGTGCCAGCAGCGCGGGAGGGCCGCTGAACACAGATACGCAGTATTTT
>.|TRBV9|TRBJ2-1|.
CASNDGRSYNEQFF
TGTGCCAGCAACGACGGGCGCTCCTACAATGAGCAGTTCTTC
>.|TRBV7-3|TRBJ2-1|.
CASSSDNEQFF
TGTGCCAGCAGCTCCGACAATGAGCAGTTCTTC
>.|TRBV12-3/TRBV12-4|TRBJ2-2|.
CASSSNTNTGELFF
TGTGCCAGCAGTTCAAACACGAACACCGGGGAGCTGTTTTTT
>.|TRBV9|TRBJ2-7|.
CASSVGGEAPYEQYF
TGTGCCAGCAGCGTAGGGGGGGAGGCACCCTACGAGCAGTACTTC
>.|TRBV27|TRBJ1-2|.
CASSLSSGATGYGYTF
TGTGCCAGCAGTTTATCGTCCGGGGCCACAGGTTATGGCTACACCTTC
>.|TRBV7-2|TRBJ2-5|TRBD2
CASSLITNWGGQETQYF
TGTGCCAGCAGCTTAATCACGAATTGGGGGGGCCAAGAGACCCAGTACTTC
>.|TRBV7-2|TRBJ2-7|.
CASSSILALSSYEQYF
TGTGCCAGCAGCTCCATTCTAGCGCTGAGCTCCTACGAGCAGTACTTC
>.|TRBV6-1|TRBJ2-7|.
CASTHTGAREQYF
TGTGCCAGCACCCATACGGGGGCTCGCGAGCAGTACTTC
>.|TRBV9|TRBJ2-1|TRBD1
CASSSSGTGIHNEQFF
TGTGCCAGCAGCTCGTCCGGGACAGGGATCCACAATGAGCAGTTCTTC
>.|TRBV19|TRBJ2-2|.
CASSTLETGELFF
TGTGCCAGTAGTACCTTGGAGACCGGGGAGCTGTTTTTT
>.|TRBV20-1|TRBJ2-3|TRBD2
CSARPLLTSGRETDTQYF
TGCAGTGCTAGGCCCCTGTTGACTAGCGGGAGGGAGACAGATACGCAGTATTTT
>.|TRBV24-1|TRBJ2-1|.
CATSEWDEQFF
TGTGCCACCAGTGAGTGGGATGAGCAGTTCTTC
>.|TRBV25-1|TRBJ2-5|.
CASSDPPGLGAVLQETQYF
TGTGCCAGCAGTGATCCTCCGGGACTGGGGGCGGTTCTACAAGAGACCCAGTACTTC
>.|TRBV9|TRBJ2-1|TRBD2
CASSVDLAGEKDEQFF
TGTGCCAGCAGCGTGGATCTAGCGGGAGAAAAGGATGAGCAGTTCTTC
>once|TRBV29-1|TRBJ2-3|.
CSGQGGETDTQYF
TGCAGCGGACAGGGAGGGGAAACAGATACGCAGTATTTT
>.|TRBV5-1|TRBJ2-3|TRBD2
CASSSAGGATTDTQYF
TGCGCCAGCAGCTCCGCGGGGGGAGCCACCACAGATACGCAGTATTTT
>.|TRBV11-1|TRBJ2-2|.
CASSPWGLNTGELFF
TGTGCCAGCAGCCCCTGGGGCTTGAACACCGGGGAGCTGTTTTTT
>once|TRBV11-2|TRBJ2-7|TRBD2
CASTLSGGSYEQYF
TGTGCCAGCACCCTGTCGGGGGGATCCTACGAGCAGTACTTC
>.|TRBV5-1|TRBJ2-1|TRBD2
CASSLEGSTSGHNEQFF
TGCGCCAGCAGCTTGGAGGGTTCGACTAGCGGTCACAATGAGCAGTTCTTC
>.|TRBV4-1|TRBJ2-1|TRBD2
CASSQGVAGGSEQFF
TGCGCCAGCAGCCAAGGGGTAGCGGGAGGTAGCGAGCAGTTCTTC
>few|TRBV28|TRBJ1-1|.
CASSPSGPNTEAFF
TGTGCCAGCAGTCCCTCCGGGCCGAACACTGAAGCTTTCTTT
>.|TRBV13|TRBJ2-1|.
CASTVGDYNEQFF
TGTGCCAGCACGGTGGGGGACTACAATGAGCAGTTCTTC
>once|TRBV7-8|TRBJ2-1|TRBD2
CASSSPGLAGLEQFF
TGTGCCAGCAGCTCCCCGGGACTAGCGGGATTAGAGCAGTTCTTC
>.|TRBV11-2|TRBJ2-7|TRBD2
CASSPGSGRTADEQYF
TGTGCCAGCAGCCCAGGTAGCGGGAGGACCGCGGACGAGCAGTACTTC
>.|TRBV12-3/TRBV12-4|TRBJ1-1|.
CASSPTGEAFF
TGTGCCAGCAGCCCGACAGGTGAAGCTTTCTTT
>.|TRBV30|TRBJ2-7|.
CAWRTGLEQYF
TGTGCCTGGAGAACGGGTCTCGAGCAGTACTTC
>.|TRBV4-2|TRBJ2-5|.
CASSQERGEETQYF
TGTGCCAGCAGCCAAGAAAGGGGCGAAGAGACCCAGTACTTC
>.|TRBV29-1|TRBJ1-1|.
CSTSQHNTEAFF
TGCAGCACCTCACAGCATAACACTGAAGCTTTCTTT
>.|TRBV12-5|TRBJ2-5|.
CASGLVLRETQYF
TGTGCTAGTGGTTTGGTCCTGAGGGAGACCCAGTACTTC
>.|TRBV6-5|TRBJ2-7|.
CASSYETPDSGSYEQYF
TGTGCCAGCAGTTACGAAACGCCCGACAGTGGGTCCTACGAGCAGTACTTC
>.|TRBV10-2|TRBJ2-7|.
CASSTGFDSYEQYF
TGCGCCAGCAGTACCGGGTTTGATTCCTACGAGCAGTACTTC
>.|TRBV20-1|TRBJ2-1|.
CSAQRTLDPNEQFF
TGCAGTGCCCAGCGGACCCTTGACCCCAATGAGCAGTTCTTC
>few|TRBV5-6|TRBJ2-7|.
CASSLGRGEQYF
TGTGCCAGCAGCTTGGGGCGTGGCGAGCAGTACTTC
>once|TRBV28|TRBJ2-1|.
CASSLVAGADNEQFF
TGTGCCAGCAGCCTCGTGGCAGGGGCCGACAATGAGCAGTTCTTC
>.|TRBV29-1|TRBJ2-1|.
CSDTRDYYNEQFF
TGCAGCGATACGAGGGATTACTACAATGAGCAGTTCTTC